The source of this TCR beta chain is a study of blood T cell repertoires in COVID-19 (dated by TCRdb to about 2020). The study in broad terms: Samples covering the acute and convalescent phases of COVID-19 were provided by collaborators in the United States, Italy and Spain. The prospective study material was composed of cDNA or gDNA derived from T cells, B-cell-depleted T cells, or PBMCs. The dataset comprised deeply sampled blood TCRbeta repertoires from subjects exposed to, actively infected with, or recovered from COVID-19. The repertoires were released in a freely available public database intended as a resource for research on the immune response to SARS-CoV-2. Samples were obtained from the ongoing ImmuneRACE study (first 160 participants) and from over 1,000 subjects provided by 6 global collaborators. A de-identified subject ID, COVID-19 status, age in years and sex were almost always included in the sample metadata. Where HLA class I and class II types were available, the types were taken from metadata supplied by the sample provider, not from assay-based typing.

According to the germline V gene (reference sequence), CDR1 reads GTSNPN and CDR2 reads SVGIG. The V and J ends are trimmed by 0 bases and 7 bases, leaving 6 bases between them. The CDR3, from cysteine to phenylalanine, totals 12 residues. Only CDR3 DNA is held: 36 bases, read in frame from base 1. Each collaborating institution followed its own protocols to collect whole blood in K2EDTA tubes. For TCRbeta analysis, collaborators shipped samples in one of three forms: frozen whole blood, isolated PBMCs, or DNA extracted from either of those sample types. In its sample, this clone was seen many times. Its antigen specificity is not known. No qualities accompany the bases; no much larger clone lies one base away. TCRbeta CDR3 regions were amplified from genomic DNA using the immunoSEQ Assay, a bias-controlled multiplex PCR. On the authors' methods: Nucleated cell counts per sample were estimated from amplification of reference gene primers within the assay. Sequence reads were collapsed and filtered to measure the absolute abundance of every unique TCRbeta CDR3 rearrangement. For each sample, productive Simpson clonality was calculated by taking the square root of Simpson's diversity index across productive rearrangements. TCRdb obtained this table from immuneACCESS and retained in-frame rearrangements with V and J assigned. These tables miss some clones; where compared with another copy, unresolved V genes account for less than half of the shortfall, and the remainder is unexplained. The V and J calls and clone size were taken over from that table, and D and trimming were inferred from the DNA. For this sample there are about 160,000 clones; 65% to 80% appear just once. The ten top clones hold approximately 8% of the sample.

The full study reports these points: How much clinical and demographic metadata was included differed by source and by participant, and the metadata was provided uncurated.

The clonotype was recovered from a man in his fifties or sixties with acute or convalescent COVID-19. The sequence links TRBV30 to TRBJ2-2; a tentative D match to TRBD2 spans 5 bases. The specimen was peripheral blood. The CDR3 protein: CAWSVGSGELFF. Here is the DNA: TGTGCCTGGAGTGTGGGGAGCGGGGAGCTGTTTTTT.